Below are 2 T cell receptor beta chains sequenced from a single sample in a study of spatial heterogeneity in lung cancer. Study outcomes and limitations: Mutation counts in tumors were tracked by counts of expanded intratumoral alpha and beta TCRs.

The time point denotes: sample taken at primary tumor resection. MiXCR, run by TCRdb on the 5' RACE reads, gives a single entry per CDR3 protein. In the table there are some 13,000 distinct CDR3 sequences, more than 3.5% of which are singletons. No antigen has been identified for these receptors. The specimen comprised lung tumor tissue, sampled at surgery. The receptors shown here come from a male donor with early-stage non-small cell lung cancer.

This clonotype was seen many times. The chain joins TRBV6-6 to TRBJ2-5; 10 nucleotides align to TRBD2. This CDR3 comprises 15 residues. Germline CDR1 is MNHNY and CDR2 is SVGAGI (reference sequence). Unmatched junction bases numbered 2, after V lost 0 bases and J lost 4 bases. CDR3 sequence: CASSYSSSGGETQYF. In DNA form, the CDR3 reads TGTGCCAGCAGTTACTCTTCTAGCGGGGGAGAGACCCAGTACTTC.

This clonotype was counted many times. This CDR3 is CASVRQGFYEQYF. CDR3 nucleotides: TGTGCCAGCGTCAGACAGGGCTTCTACGAGCAGTACTTC. The chain is built from TRBV25-1 and TRBJ2-7, with TRBD1 matching over 7 bases. J lost 3 bases, V lost 8 bases, and 7 bases had no gene match. There are 13 residues in the CDR3. CDR1 is MGHDK, CDR2 SYGVNS, per germline.